Sequencing of this TCR beta chain was carried out in a study of blood T cell repertoires in COVID-19. Study as a whole: Sources were T cells, B-cell-depleted T cells, or PBMCs; the material itself was cDNA or gDNA.

Here immunoSEQ multiplex PCR was the method, and the copy in TCRdb shows in-frame clones only, minus some. Counted here are over 450,000 clones, roughly nine tenths occurring once; the ten biggest clones make up 7.5% to 9.5%. CDR1 and CDR2 (germline): LNHNV, YYDKDF (reference sequence). The CDR3 spans 14 residues. Trimming shortened V by 2 bases and J by 4 bases, and 11 bases separated the two germline ends. Sample: peripheral blood. The chain joins TRBV15 to TRBJ1-1; the D gene is possibly TRBD1 (5 bases). The sequence derives from a woman aged 45-65 years with COVID-19, enrolled during active disease. The CDR3 DNA reads as TGTGCCACCAGCAGAACGGGGACTCCCACTGAAGCTTTCTTT. Amino acids: CATSRTGTPTEAFF.